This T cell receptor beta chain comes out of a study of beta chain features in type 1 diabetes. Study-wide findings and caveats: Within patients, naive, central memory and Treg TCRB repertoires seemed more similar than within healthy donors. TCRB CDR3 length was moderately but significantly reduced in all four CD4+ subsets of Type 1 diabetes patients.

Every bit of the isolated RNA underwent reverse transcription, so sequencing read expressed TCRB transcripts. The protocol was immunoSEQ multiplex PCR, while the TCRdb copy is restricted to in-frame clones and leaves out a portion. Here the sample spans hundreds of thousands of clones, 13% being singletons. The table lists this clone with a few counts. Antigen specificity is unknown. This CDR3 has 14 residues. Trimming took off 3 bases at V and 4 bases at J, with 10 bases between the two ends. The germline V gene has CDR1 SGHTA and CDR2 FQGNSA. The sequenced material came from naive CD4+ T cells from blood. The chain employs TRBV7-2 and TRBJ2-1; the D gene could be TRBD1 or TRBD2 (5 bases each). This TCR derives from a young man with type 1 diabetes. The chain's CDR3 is CASSLGVGYNEQFF. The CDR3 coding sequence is TGTGCCAGCAGCTTGGGGGTAGGGTACAATGAGCAGTTCTTC.